The clone carrying this T cell receptor beta chain was recorded once. The antigen is undetermined. In the same sample, other DNA sequences code for this CDR3. The entry originates in a study of glioma-infiltrating T cells after dendritic cell vaccination. About the research overall: Dendritic cell vaccine was injected intradermally three times, biweekly. Study conclusions and caveats: No direct clonality-survival link was found; a diverse polyclonal response may matter.

Up to about 2 ug genomic DNA was used for TCRB CDR3 amplification. The PCR used 60 V beta and 13 J beta primers. Sequencing used immunoSEQ multiplex PCR; TCRdb keeps in-frame clones, though not all of them. The table includes more than 60,000 clones, roughly 80% detected once. V was shortened by 1 base and J by 1 base, with 5 bases between the two germline ends. CDR3 length: 13 residues. CDR1 is SGHRS, CDR2 YFSETQ, per germline. The chain joins TRBV5-1 to TRBJ1-1; D perhaps matches TRBD1 (5 bases). The source was blood, collected before dendritic cell vaccination. This TCR was recovered from a human donor with glioblastoma. CDR3 sequence reads: CASSLQGNTEAFF. The CDR3 nucleotides are TGCGCCAGCAGCTTGCAGGGGAACACTGAAGCTTTCTTT. Variable domain in full (rest from reference TRBV5-1 and TRBJ1-1): KAGVTQTPRYLIKTRGQQVTLSCSPISGHRSVSWYQQTPGQGLQFLFEYFSETQRNKGNFPGRFSGRQFSNSRSEMNVSTLELGDSALYLCASSLQGNTEAFFGQGTRLTVV.